A single sample gave rise to the 10 T cell receptor beta chains below, sequenced in a study of T cells in tuberculosis. Clones were sequenced by immunoSEQ multiplex PCR, and TCRdb holds only the in-frame ones, with some missing. The sample has about 40,000 clones; around 94% are singletons. Time point described: new active TB diagnosis, blood taken before or within 7 days of starting treatment. The specimen comprised PBMCs, sampled at tuberculosis diagnosis. Receptors were obtained from an adult with tuberculosis.

The chain is built from TRBV15 and TRBJ1-2; 9 bases are shared with TRBD1. Germline CDR1 is LNHNV and CDR2 is YYDKDF (reference sequence). The V and J ends lost 1 base and 5 bases, in that order; junction bases with no gene match: 2. The CDR3 contains 14 residues. The CDR3 loop reads CATSRVGTGYGYTF. Written as DNA, the CDR3 is TGTGCCACCAGCAGAGTCGGGACAGGGTATGGCTACACCTTC.

The chain links TRBV18 to TRBJ2-5; 12 nucleotides align to TRBD2. The V segment lost 2 bases and the J segment 0 bases; nucleotides outside the gene matches: 7. CDR1 is KGHSH, CDR2 LQKENI, per germline. The CDR3 extends over 18 amino acids. In DNA, the CDR3 is TGTGCCAGCTCACCAGAAAGGCGACTAGCGGGGGACCAAGAGACCCAGTACTTC. Translating it yields CASSPERRLAGDQETQYF.

The V and J genes are TRBV15 and TRBJ2-5, with 8 bases identical to TRBD1. CDR3 length equals 15 residues. The junction had 2 bases not matched to a gene; V was cut back by 0 bases and J by 2 bases. The germline CDR1 and CDR2 sequences are LNHNV and YYDKDF (reference sequence). The CDR3 loop reads CATSRDRTGQETQYF. The CDR3 DNA is TGTGCCACCAGCAGAGATAGGACAGGGCAAGAGACCCAGTACTTC. The entire variable domain, with the rest obtained from reference TRBV15 and TRBJ2-5, is as follows: DAMVIQNPRYQVTQFGKPVTLSCSQTLNHNVMYWYQQKSSQAPKLLFHYYDKDFNNEADTPDNFQSRRPNTSFCFLDIRSPGLGDTAMYLCATSRDRTGQETQYFGPGTRLLVL.

The chain combines TRBV4-1 with TRBJ2-5, with TRBD1 as a possible D gene (5 bases). V lost 0 bases to trimming and J lost 5 bases, with 16 bases between them. CDR3 length: 16 residues. Looked up from germline, CDR1 is MGHRA and CDR2 is YSYEKL. In nucleotides, the CDR3 is TGCGCCAGCAGCCAAGATCAGCAGGGCATGCAGGAGACCCAGTACTTC. The encoded protein is CASSQDQQGMQETQYF.

This clone was recorded a few times. CDR3 residues: CASSVEEGAGNTIYF. The DNA for the CDR3 is TGTGCCAGCAGCGTAGAAGAGGGGGCTGGAAACACCATATATTTT. This sequence joins TRBV9 and TRBJ1-3; D might be TRBD1 (6 bases). Per the germline V gene, CDR1 is SGDLS and CDR2 is YYNGEE. The CDR3 spans 15 residues. V lost 0 bases to trimming and J lost 2 bases, with 9 bases between them. The full variable domain, rest sourced from reference TRBV9 and TRBJ1-3, is DSGVTQTPKHLITATGQRVTLRCSPRSGDLSVYWYQQSLDQGLQFLIQYYNGEERAKGNILERFSAQQFPDLHSELNLSSLELGDSALYFCASSVEEGAGNTIYFGEGSWLTVV.

CDR3 amino acids: CASRSDRNTEAFF. CDR3 bases: TGTGCCAGCAGGTCGGACAGAAACACTGAAGCTTTCTTT. The J gene is TRBJ1-1, the V gene TRBV6-4; TRBD1 is a possible D gene (6 bases). Germline V gives CDR1 MRHNA, CDR2 SNTAGT. The CDR3 extends over 13 amino acids. Trimming cost V 6 bases and J 2 bases, with 10 bases left between them.

The chain couples TRBV4-1 to TRBJ2-1; 11 bases fit TRBD2. The CDR3 consists of 14 residues. Germline V gene sequence: CDR1 MGHRA, CDR2 YSYEKL. The V and J ends lost 8 bases and 3 bases, in that order; junction bases with no gene match: 3. Here the CDR3 reads CASRGLADYNEQFF. The CDR3 DNA reads TGCGCCAGCCGGGGACTAGCGGACTACAATGAGCAGTTCTTC.

V and J are TRBV6-5 and TRBJ2-1; TRBD1 aligns across 12 bases. Per germline, CDR1 MNHEY and CDR2 SVGAGI. This CDR3 has 14 residues. The junction had 6 bases not matched to a gene; V was cut back by 5 bases and J by 10 bases. The CDR3 sequence: CASSGRDRGREQFF. CDR3 coding DNA: TGTGCCAGCAGTGGTCGGGACAGGGGGCGCGAGCAGTTCTTC.

The chain is built from TRBV6-5 and TRBJ1-1; TRBD1 matches at 7 bases. V was pared by 0 bases and J by 4 bases, with 8 bases of the junction left unmatched. The length of the CDR3 is 16 residues. CDR1 MNHEY and CDR2 SVGAGI come from the germline V gene. In DNA form, the CDR3 reads TGTGCCAGCAGTTACTCGTCACGACAGGGTAGCACTGAAGCTTTCTTT. This sequence encodes CASSYSSRQGSTEAFF.

The V and J genes are TRBV7-8 and TRBJ2-3; weak D call: TRBD2 (7 bases). With 0 bases removed from V and 4 bases from J, the gap between germline ends came to 17 bases. Germline values: CDR1 SGHVS, CDR2 FQNEAQ. The CDR3 length is 17 residues. CDR3 DNA: TGTGCCAGCAGCTTAGCGAGGGGGGGCCCTAGCCCAGATACGCAGTATTTT. As protein: CASSLARGGPSPDTQYF.